The present T cell receptor (beta chain) was sequenced within a study of early T cells in non-severe SARS-CoV-2 infection. This CDR3 region has 12 residues. Looked up from germline, CDR1 is SGHRS and CDR2 is YFSETQ. V lost 0 bases and J 4 bases, leaving 4 bases between the germline ends. Study-wide points: CD4 and private specificities were missed by VDJdb matching, which favored anti-spike CD8 responses.

The table lists this clonotype with a few counts. What it binds is not known. Unique molecular identifier tags were affixed to discrete cDNA molecules. MiXCR, applied by TCRdb to the 5' RACE reads, yields one record per CDR3 protein. The table lists tens of thousands of distinct CDR3 sequences, over 9.5% of them singletons, with 6.5% in the top ten. The sample consisted of whole blood. The sequence came from an adult who was a healthcare worker with PCR-confirmed SARS-CoV-2 infection or an uninfected control (not recorded which). The chain has TRBV5-1 and TRBJ1-2, with D hard to call. The CDR3 sequence is CASSLGSYGYTF. DNA of the CDR3: TGCGCCAGCAGCTTGGGCAGCTATGGCTACACCTTC.